This T cell receptor beta chain was obtained from a study of Ad26.COV2.S vaccination and SARS-CoV-2 variants. Study summary: Of the COV1001 trial arms, the Ad26.COV2.S arm included the donor.

Study findings and constraints: The placebo group had lower spike-specific TCR breadth than the vaccine recipients did. After vaccination, reports described spike-specific CD8+ and CD4+ T cell responses as showing substantial breadth.

A remark on this clone: Antigen unknown.

The repertoire was sequenced with immunoSEQ multiplex PCR; TCRdb's copy has only in-frame clones and lacks some. The top ten clones hold 3.5% of a sample with 300,000 to 500,000 clones, roughly nine tenths of them seen once. Documented treatment: roughly 20 received Ad26.COV2.S at low or high dose, single or two shots; about 5 received placebo; per-sample allocation not given. Day 63 after the first vaccine or placebo injection was the time point for sampling. Recruitment in Boston yielded a donor of adult age, 18-55 years. After removal of 4 bases from V and 3 bases from J, the junction contained 6 bases not matched to a gene. Germline CDR1 reads SGHAT; CDR2 reads FQNNGV. The CDR3 loop spans 15 amino acids.

The V and J genes are TRBV11-2 and TRBJ1-1, with 9 bases fitting TRBD1. The sample consisted of peripheral blood, taken in a trial of Ad26.COV2.S vaccine versus placebo. The origin of this receptor is a person between 18 and 65 years old who received the Ad26.COV2.S COVID-19 vaccine or a placebo. The CDR3 loop is CASSSADRGDTEAFF. In DNA, the CDR3 is TGTGCCAGCAGCTCGGCGGACAGGGGCGACACTGAAGCTTTCTTT.